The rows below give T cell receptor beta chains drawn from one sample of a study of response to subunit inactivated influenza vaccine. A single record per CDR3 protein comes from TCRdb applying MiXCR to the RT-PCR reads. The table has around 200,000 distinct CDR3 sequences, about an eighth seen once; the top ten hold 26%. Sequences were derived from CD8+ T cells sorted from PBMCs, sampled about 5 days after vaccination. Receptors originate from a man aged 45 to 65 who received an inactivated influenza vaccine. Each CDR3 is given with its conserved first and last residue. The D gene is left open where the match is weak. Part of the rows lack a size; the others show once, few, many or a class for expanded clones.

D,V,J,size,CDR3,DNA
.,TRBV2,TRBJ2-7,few,CASSEPAGSYEQYF,TGTGCCAGCAGTGAACCGGCAGGAAGCTACGAGCAGTACTTC
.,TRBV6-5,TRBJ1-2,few,CASTGSNYGYTF,TGTGCCAGCACCGGGAGTAACTATGGCTACACCTTC
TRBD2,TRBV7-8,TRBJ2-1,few,CASSEGAGRRTIVNEQFF,TGTGCCAGCAGCGAGGGAGCGGGACGGAGGACCATAGTAAATGAGCAGTTCTTC
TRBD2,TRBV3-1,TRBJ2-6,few,CASSRILAGGFSGANVLTF,TGTGCCAGCAGCCGAATCCTAGCGGGGGGTTTCTCTGGGGCCAACGTCCTGACTTTC
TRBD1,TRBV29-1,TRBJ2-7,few,CSVAPGTGTYEQYF,TGCAGCGTAGCCCCCGGGACAGGGACTTACGAGCAGTACTTC
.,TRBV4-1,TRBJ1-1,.,CASSPGGAAMNTEAFF,TGCGCCAGCAGCCCCGGGGGCGCGGCGATGAACACTGAAGCTTTCTTT
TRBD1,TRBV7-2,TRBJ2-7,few,CASSLQSGTGVTYEQYF,TGTGCCAGCAGCTTACAGTCGGGGACAGGGGTTACCTACGAGCAGTACTTC
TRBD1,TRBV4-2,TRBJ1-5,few,CASSQDLQGAQPQHF,TGTGCCAGCAGCCAAGATTTACAGGGGGCACAGCCCCAGCATTTT
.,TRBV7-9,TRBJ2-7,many,CASSLTPYEQYF,TGTGCCAGCAGCTTAACCCCCTACGAGCAGTACTTC
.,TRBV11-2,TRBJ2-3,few,CASSLGTPTDTQYF,TGTGCCAGCAGCCTAGGGACTCCCACAGATACGCAGTATTTT
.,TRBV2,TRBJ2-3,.,CAICLVEMGHNTDTQYF,TGTGCCATCTGTTTAGTCGAGATGGGGCACAACACAGATACGCAGTATTTT
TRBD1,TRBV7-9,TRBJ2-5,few,CASSPGQGIGETQYF,TGTGCCAGCAGCCCGGGACAGGGGATTGGAGAGACCCAGTACTTC
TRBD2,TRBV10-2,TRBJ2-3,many,CASSKAGITDTQYF,TGCGCCAGCAGTAAAGCGGGGATCACAGATACGCAGTATTTT
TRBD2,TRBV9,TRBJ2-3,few,CASSIGGGPDTQYF,TGTGCCAGCAGCATCGGGGGGGGGCCGGATACGCAGTATTTT
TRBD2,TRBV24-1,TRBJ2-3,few,CATSDGTSGDFTDTQYF,TGTGCCACCAGTGATGGGACTAGCGGGGACTTCACAGATACGCAGTATTTT
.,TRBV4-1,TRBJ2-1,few,CASSQVGGYNEQFF,TGCGCCAGCAGCCAAGTGGGGGGTTACAATGAGCAGTTCTTC
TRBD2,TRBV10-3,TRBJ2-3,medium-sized,CAISEPVTTSGDPTDTQYF,TGTGCCATCAGTGAGCCCGTAACGACTAGCGGGGACCCCACAGATACGCAGTATTTT
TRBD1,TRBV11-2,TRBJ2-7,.,CASSLGSGQAFYEQYF,TGTGCCAGCAGCTTAGGATCAGGACAGGCCTTCTACGAGCAGTACTTC
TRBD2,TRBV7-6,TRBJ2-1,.,CASSLSPAGRAQSSYNEQFF,TGTGCCAGCAGCTTAAGTCCAGCGGGAAGAGCCCAGAGCTCCTACAATGAGCAGTTCTTC
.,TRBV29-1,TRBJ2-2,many,CSAPGENTGELFF,TGCAGCGCCCCCGGAGAGAACACCGGGGAGCTGTTTTTT
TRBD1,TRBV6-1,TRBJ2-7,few,CASSRSRQGAAYEQYF,TGTGCCAGTTCACGTTCCCGACAGGGGGCCGCATACGAGCAGTACTTC
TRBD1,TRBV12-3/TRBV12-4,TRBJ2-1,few,CARGTGPYNEQFF,TGTGCCAGGGGGACAGGACCCTACAATGAGCAGTTCTTC